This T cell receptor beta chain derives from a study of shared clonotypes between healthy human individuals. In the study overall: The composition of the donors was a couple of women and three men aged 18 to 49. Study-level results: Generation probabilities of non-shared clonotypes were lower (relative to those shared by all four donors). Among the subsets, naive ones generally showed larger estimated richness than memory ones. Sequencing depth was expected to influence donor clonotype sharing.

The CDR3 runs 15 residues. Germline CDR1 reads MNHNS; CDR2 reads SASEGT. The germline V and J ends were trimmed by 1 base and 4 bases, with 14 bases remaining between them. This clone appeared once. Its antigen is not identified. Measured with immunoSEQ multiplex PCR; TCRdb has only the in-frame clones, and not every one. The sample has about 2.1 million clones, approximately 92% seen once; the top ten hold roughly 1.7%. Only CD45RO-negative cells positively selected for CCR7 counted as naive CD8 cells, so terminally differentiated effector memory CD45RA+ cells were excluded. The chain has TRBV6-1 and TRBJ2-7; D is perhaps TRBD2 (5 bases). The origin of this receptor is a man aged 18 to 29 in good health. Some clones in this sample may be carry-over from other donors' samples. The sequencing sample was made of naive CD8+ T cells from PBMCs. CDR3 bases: TGTGCCAGCAGTGAAGTGTTTGGACTTTCATACGAGCAGTACTTC. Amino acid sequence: CASSEVFGLSYEQYF.